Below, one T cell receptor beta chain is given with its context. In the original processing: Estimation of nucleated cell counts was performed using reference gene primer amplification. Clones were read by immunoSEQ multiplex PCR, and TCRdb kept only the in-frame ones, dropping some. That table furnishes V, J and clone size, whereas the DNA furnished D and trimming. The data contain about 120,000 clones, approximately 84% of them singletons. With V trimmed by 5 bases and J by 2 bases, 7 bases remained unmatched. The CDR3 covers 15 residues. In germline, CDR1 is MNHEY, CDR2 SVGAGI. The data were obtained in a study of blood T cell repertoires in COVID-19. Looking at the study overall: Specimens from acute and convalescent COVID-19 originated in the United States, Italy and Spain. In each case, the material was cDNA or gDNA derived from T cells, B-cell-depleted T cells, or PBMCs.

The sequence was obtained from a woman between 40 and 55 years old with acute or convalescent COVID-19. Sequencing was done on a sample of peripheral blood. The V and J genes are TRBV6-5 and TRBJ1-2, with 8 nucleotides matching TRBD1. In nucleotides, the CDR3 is TGTGCCAGCAGTACCGGGACAGGTTCCAACTATGGCTACACCTTC. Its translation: CASSTGTGSNYGYTF.